This T cell receptor (beta chain) was identified during a study of identical twins. TCRdb reprocessed the 5' RACE reads via MiXCR and lists one record per CDR3 protein. The table lists about 1.7 million distinct CDR3 sequences, around 29% of them singletons, with 0.25% to 0.3% in the top ten. The germline gives CDR1 SQVTM, CDR2 ANQGSEA. Trimming took 8 bases from V and 11 from J; bases not matched to a gene: 20. The CDR3 length is 14 residues. Sample: cord blood. The genes are TRBV29-1 and TRBJ2-5; the match to TRBD1 covers 7 bases. The TCR originated in a newborn girl in good health. The DNA of the CDR3 is TGCAGCACCGACCGGGACAGAGGGAAGAATGAGCAGTACTTC. It yields the protein CSTDRDRGKNEQYF.